This T cell receptor beta chain was retrieved from a study of blood T cell repertoires in COVID-19. Trimming shortened V by 0 bases and J by 3 bases, and 9 bases separated the two germline ends. Germline CDR1 GTSNPN, CDR2 SVGIG (reference sequence). This CDR3 has 13 amino acids. About this clone itself: Other DNA sequences within the sample encode an identical CDR3.

Method: immunoSEQ multiplex PCR; TCRdb's copy keeps in-frame clones and lacks some. The profile shows fewer than 55,000 clones, around 84% of them singletons. This sequence joins TRBV30 and TRBJ2-7; D ambiguous. The receptor was isolated from a man in his forties or fifties with acute or convalescent COVID-19. The sequenced sample consisted of peripheral blood. This CDR3 reads CAWSVSLYYEQYF. In DNA, the CDR3 is TGTGCCTGGAGTGTAAGCCTATACTACGAGCAGTACTTC.